This T cell receptor (beta chain) is from a study of cytomegalovirus exposure and HLA in healthy donors. Broader study findings: The authors assumed roughly uniform sequencing depth across donors for presence/absence analyses. V segments that were indistinguishable, TRBV6-2 and TRBV6-3 among them, were omitted from analysis.

Though probably carrying unrecorded immune exposures, donors were nominally healthy at sampling. The study ran its PCR with 60 Vbeta and 13 Jbeta primers. Sequencing was performed with immunoSEQ multiplex PCR; in TCRdb, only in-frame clones are kept and a portion is missing. The sample shows 150,000 or so clones, around 78% of them seen only once. The CDR3 extends over 15 amino acids. Between the trimmed V and J ends, which lost 0 bases and 2 bases, there was a span of 11 bases. CDR1 and CDR2 from the germline V gene are MNHEY and SVGAGI. A note on this clone: The antigen is unknown. Other DNA sequences in this specimen translate into the identical CDR3.

The TCR sequence derives from a woman aged 40 to 55 in good health and CMV-seronegative. The material sequenced was PBMCs. The chain uses TRBV6-5 and TRBJ2-7; perhaps TRBD1 as D (5 bases). The CDR3 sequence is CASSYSYVGPYEQYF. In DNA form, the CDR3 reads TGTGCCAGCAGTTACTCATATGTGGGGCCCTACGAGCAGTACTTC.